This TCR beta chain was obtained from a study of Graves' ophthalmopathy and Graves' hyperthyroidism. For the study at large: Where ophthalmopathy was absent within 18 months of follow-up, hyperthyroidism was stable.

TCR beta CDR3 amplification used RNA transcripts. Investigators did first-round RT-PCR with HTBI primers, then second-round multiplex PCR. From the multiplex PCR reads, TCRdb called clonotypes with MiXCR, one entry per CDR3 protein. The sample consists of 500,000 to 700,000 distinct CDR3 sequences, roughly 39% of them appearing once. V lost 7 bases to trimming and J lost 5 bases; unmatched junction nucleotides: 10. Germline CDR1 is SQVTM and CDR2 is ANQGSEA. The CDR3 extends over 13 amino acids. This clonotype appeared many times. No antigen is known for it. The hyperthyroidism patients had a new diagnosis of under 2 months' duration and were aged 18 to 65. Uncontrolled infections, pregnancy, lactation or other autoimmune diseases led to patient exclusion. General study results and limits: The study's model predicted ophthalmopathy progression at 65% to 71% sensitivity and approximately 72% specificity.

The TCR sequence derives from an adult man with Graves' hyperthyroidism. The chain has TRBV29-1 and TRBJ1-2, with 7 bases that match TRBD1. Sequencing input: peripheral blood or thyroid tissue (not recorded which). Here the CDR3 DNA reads TGCAGCGCCCCCCCCCCAGGGGGTTATGGCTACACCTTC. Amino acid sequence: CSAPPPGGYGYTF.